Each of the 9 T cell receptor beta chains below was sequenced from the same sample in a study of T cell responses to AZD1222 COVID-19 vaccine. Clones were read by immunoSEQ multiplex PCR, and TCRdb kept only the in-frame ones, dropping some. The sample has some 93,000 clones; over 75% are singletons. The starting material was peripheral blood, obtained 28 days after the second AZD1222 dose. The receptors were sampled from an adult who received the AZD1222 COVID-19 vaccine.

V and J are TRBV6-5 and TRBJ2-2, with 11 bases matching TRBD2. CDR1 and CDR2 (germline): MNHEY, SVGAGI. CDR3 length equals 14 residues. V was pared by 5 bases and J by 4 bases, with 0 bases of the junction left unmatched. The CDR3 region is CASSLAGGTGELFF. The DNA of the CDR3 is TGTGCCAGCAGTCTAGCGGGGGGCACCGGGGAGCTGTTTTTT.

V usage is TRBV18 and J usage is TRBJ2-1; 11 nucleotides agree with TRBD2. CDR3 length equals 16 residues. After removal of 4 bases from V and 8 bases from J, the junction contained 10 bases not matched to a gene. The germline V gene encodes CDR1 KGHSH and CDR2 LQKENI. The CDR3 DNA reads TGTGCCAGCTCACGGTCACTAGCGGGAGACGGGGATGAGCAGTTCTTC. This gives the protein CASSRSLAGDGDEQFF.

This chain links TRBV19 with TRBJ1-2; no clear D. This CDR3 is 13 amino acids long. Germline V gene sequence: CDR1 LNHDA, CDR2 SQIVND (reference sequence). Trimming stripped 0 bases from V and 5 bases from J, with 7 bases between. For the CDR3, the DNA is TGTGCCAGTAGTATAGATCGGGAATATGGCTACACCTTC. Protein sequence: CASSIDREYGYTF.

This clone was seen a single time. The chain joins TRBV14 to TRBJ2-5; D is possibly TRBD1 (5 bases). Trimming shortened V by 1 base and J by 5 bases, and 17 bases separated the two germline ends. The CDR3 length is 16 residues. Germline V gene lookup returns CDR1 SGHDN and CDR2 FVKESK. The CDR3 DNA is TGTGCCAGCAGCCAAGGGATGGCGGCCAGGGTGGAGACCCAGTACTTC. Translated: CASSQGMAARVETQYF.

The rearrangement uses TRBV5-1 and TRBJ1-2, with 7 bases lining up with TRBD1. Germline lookup yields CDR1 SGHRS and CDR2 YFSETQ. The V gene end was trimmed by 0 bases and the J gene end by 3 bases; junction bases not matched to a gene: 5. This CDR3 is built from 15 residues. CDR3 DNA: TGCGCCAGCAGCTTGGCAGGGGGAGGAGACTATGGCTACACCTTC. It encodes CASSLAGGGDYGYTF.

The chain combines TRBV6-2 or TRBV6-3 with TRBJ1-2; possible D gene TRBD1, 6 bases. This CDR3 is built from 15 residues. Trimming shortened V by 6 bases and J by 2 bases, and 16 bases separated the two germline ends. Germline V gene data show CDR1 as MNHEY and CDR2 as SVGEGT. CDR3 in DNA: TGTGCCAGCAGCTCCCCCGGGCAGGGGAACTATGGCTACACCTTC. Residues: CASSSPGQGNYGYTF.

The rearrangement links TRBV5-5 to TRBJ1-4, with unresolved D. Germline CDR1 and CDR2: SGHKS and YYEKEE (reference sequence). The CDR3 consists of 13 residues. Trimming stripped 2 bases from V and 5 bases from J, with 7 bases between. The CDR3 spells CASSLATNEKLFF. CDR3 DNA: TGTGCCAGCAGCTTAGCCACGAATGAAAAACTGTTTTTT.

The rearrangement links TRBV12-3 or TRBV12-4 to TRBJ2-5; D not resolved. The CDR3 loop spans 12 amino acids. V lost 6 bases to trimming and J lost 5 bases, with 10 bases between them. The CDR3 DNA reads as TGTGCCAGCAGCCAATGGTTGGAGACCCAGTACTTC. Translation gives CASSQWLETQYF.

The V and J genes are TRBV20-1 and TRBJ1-2; unclear D gene. The length of the CDR3 is 12 residues. CDR1 is DFQATT, CDR2 SNEGSKA, per germline (reference sequence). The V gene lost 3 bases and the J gene lost 2 bases, with 7 bases spanning the gap. CDR3 DNA sequence: TGCAGTGCTAGTGGGGTCAACTATGGCTACACCTTC. Translation: CSASGVNYGYTF.